The present TCR beta chain was sequenced within a study of T cell repertoires in aging, cancer and after chemotherapy. On the study more broadly: Donors were grouped into six age bands spanning 30 or younger through 70 or older. Repeat sampling of healthy donors over several months to years showed clear clonal overlap. The whole study produced a dataset of roughly 8.6 million TCR reads.

The study's findings and limits: Untreated cancer patients had significantly lower blood TCR diversity than age-matched healthy donors.

Multiplex touch-down PCR with TRB-A/B primers amplified rearranged V-D-J TRB sequences. A single record per CDR3 protein comes from TCRdb applying MiXCR to the multiplex PCR reads. The sample has about 12,000 distinct CDR3 sequences, around 21% seen once. TCR beta rearrangements were amplified from peripheral blood genomic DNA. By frequency in the sample, this clonotype is medium-sized (0.01 to 0.1%). What it binds is unknown. Trimming pared 0 bases from V and 3 bases from J, leaving 6 bases between. Germline-derived CDR1 and CDR2 are MNHEY and SMNVEV (reference sequence). This CDR3 region has 15 residues.

The source of this sequence is a human donor in good health. Sample: blood. The rearrangement links TRBV27 to TRBJ1-6; possibly TRBD1 for D (5 bases). The CDR3 DNA follows: TGTGCCAGCAGTTTATCGGGGGTCTATAATTCACCCCTCCACTTT. Translation: CASSLSGVYNSPLHF.